This T cell receptor beta chain stems from a study of CD8+CD57+ T cells in acquired aplastic anemia. Study conclusions and caveats: The number of CD8+ CDR3 sequences shared by patients and controls was approximately 31.

Sequencing was done on patients that had shown CD8+CD57+ cell expansion by flow cytometry. Patients had received no therapy at the time of blood sampling. A word on this clonotype: The antigen remains unidentified. The junction shows a germline mismatch at one end, possibly a read error.

The CDR3 consists of 13 residues. The germline V gene encodes CDR1 SGHVS and CDR2 FQNEAQ. The study profiled TCR beta VDJ and CDR3 using genomic DNA as template. Each CDR3 protein gets one entry after TCRdb re-called the reads with MiXCR. The sample consists of 180,000 or so distinct CDR3 sequences, over 40% of them appearing once. The V and J genes are TRBV7-8 and TRBJ2-2, with D hard to call. This TCR came from a human donor with aplastic anemia. The sequenced sample was sorted CD4+, CD8+, or CD8+CD57+ T cells (not recorded which) from PBMCs. CDR3 coding DNA: TGCGCCAGCAGCCAAGATGTTCCCGGGGAGCTGTTTTTT. Its protein product is CASSQDVPGELFF. Variable domain in full (rest from reference TRBV7-8 and TRBJ2-2): GAGVSQSPRYKVAKRGQDVALRCDPISGHVSLFWYQQALGQGPEFLTYFQNEAQLDKSGLPSDRFFAERPEGSVSTLKIQRTQQEDSAVYLCASSQDVPGELFFGEGSRLTVL.